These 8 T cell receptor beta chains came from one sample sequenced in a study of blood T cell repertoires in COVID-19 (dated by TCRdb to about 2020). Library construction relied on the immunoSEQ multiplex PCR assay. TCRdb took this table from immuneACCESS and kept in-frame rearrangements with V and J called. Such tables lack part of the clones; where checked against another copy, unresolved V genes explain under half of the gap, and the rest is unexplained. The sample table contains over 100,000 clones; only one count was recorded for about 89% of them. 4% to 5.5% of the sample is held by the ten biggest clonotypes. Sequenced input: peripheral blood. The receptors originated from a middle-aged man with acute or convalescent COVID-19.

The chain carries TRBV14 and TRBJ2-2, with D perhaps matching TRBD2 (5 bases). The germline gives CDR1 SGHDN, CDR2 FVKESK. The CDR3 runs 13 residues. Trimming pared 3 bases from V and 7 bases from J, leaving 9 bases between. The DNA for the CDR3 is TGTGCCAGCAGCCAGATACGGGGCGGGGAGCTGTTTTTT. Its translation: CASSQIRGGELFF.

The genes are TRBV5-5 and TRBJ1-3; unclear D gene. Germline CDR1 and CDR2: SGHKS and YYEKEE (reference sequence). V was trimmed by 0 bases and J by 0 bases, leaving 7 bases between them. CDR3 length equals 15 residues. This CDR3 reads CASSLAGGSGNTIYF. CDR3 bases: TGTGCCAGCAGCTTGGCTGGCGGCTCTGGAAACACCATATATTTT.

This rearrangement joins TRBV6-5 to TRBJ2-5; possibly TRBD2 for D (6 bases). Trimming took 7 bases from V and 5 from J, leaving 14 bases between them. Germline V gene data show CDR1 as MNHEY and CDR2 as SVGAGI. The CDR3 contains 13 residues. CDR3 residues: CASTEPGRETQYF. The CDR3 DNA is TGTGCCAGCACCGAACCGGGGAGGGAGACCCAGTACTTC.

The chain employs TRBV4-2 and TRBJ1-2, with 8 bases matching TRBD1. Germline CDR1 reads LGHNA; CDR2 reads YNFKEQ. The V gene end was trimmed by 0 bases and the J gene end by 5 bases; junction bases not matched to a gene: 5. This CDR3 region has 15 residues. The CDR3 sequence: CASSQERQGAYGYTF. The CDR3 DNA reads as TGTGCCAGCAGCCAAGAGAGGCAGGGGGCATATGGCTACACCTTC.

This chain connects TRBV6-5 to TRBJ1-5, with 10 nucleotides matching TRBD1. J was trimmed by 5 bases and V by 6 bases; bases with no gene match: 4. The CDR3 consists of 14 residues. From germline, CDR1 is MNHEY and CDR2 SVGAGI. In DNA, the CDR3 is TGTGCCAGCAGCGAGACAGGGGGCGATCAGCCCCAGCATTTT. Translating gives CASSETGGDQPQHF.

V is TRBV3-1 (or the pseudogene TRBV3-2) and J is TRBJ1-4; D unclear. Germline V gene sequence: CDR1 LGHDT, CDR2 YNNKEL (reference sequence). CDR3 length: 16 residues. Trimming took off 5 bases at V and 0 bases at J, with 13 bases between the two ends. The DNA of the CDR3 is TGTGCCAGCAGCTACGTCCCCGGGACAACTAATGAAAAACTGTTTTTT. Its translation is CASSYVPGTTNEKLFF.

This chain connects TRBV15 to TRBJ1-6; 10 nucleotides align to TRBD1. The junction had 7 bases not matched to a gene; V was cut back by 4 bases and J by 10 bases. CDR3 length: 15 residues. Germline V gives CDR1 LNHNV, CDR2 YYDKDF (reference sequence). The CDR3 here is CATSNRDRGYSPLHF. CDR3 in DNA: TGTGCCACCAGCAACCGGGACAGGGGTTACTCACCCCTCCACTTT.

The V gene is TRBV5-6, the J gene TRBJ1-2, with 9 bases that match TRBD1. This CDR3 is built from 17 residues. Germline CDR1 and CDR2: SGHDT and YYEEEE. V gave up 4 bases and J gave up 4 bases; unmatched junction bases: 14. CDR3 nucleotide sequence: TGTGCCAGCAGCCGAGTAACGACAGGGGGGATCCCCTATGGCTACACCTTC. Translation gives CASSRVTTGGIPYGYTF. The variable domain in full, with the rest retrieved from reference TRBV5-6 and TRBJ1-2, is DAGVTQSPTHLIKTRGQQVTLRCSPKSGHDTVSWYQQALGQGPQFIFQYYEEEERQRGNFPDRFSGHQFPNYSSELNVNALLLGDSALYLCASSRVTTGGIPYGYTFGSGTRLTVV.